These T cell receptor beta chains were read from a single sample in a study of neoadjuvant nivolumab and ipilimumab in lung cancer. Profiled with immunoSEQ multiplex PCR; TCRdb holds only in-frame clones, not every one. The sample records around 30,000 clones, around 80% being singletons. Sequenced here: peripheral blood, sampled before neoadjuvant nivolumab, alone or with ipilimumab. Receptor source: an adult with non-small cell lung cancer. Both conserved end residues are part of each CDR3. The order of the fields is V gene, D gene, J gene, clone size, CDR3 protein, CDR3 DNA. D genes are given only for firm matches. Clone size is shown for a subset of rows, as once, few, many or a class of expanded clone.

TRBV6-1	-	TRBJ2-7	-	CASQVHHEQYF	TGTGCCAGTCAGGTTCACCACGAGCAGTACTTC
TRBV28	-	TRBJ1-1	-	CASRQTQGDTEAFF	TGTGCCAGCAGACAGACTCAAGGGGACACTGAAGCTTTCTTT
TRBV7-9	TRBD2	TRBJ2-2	-	CASSFGGGDAGELFF	TGTGCCAGCAGCTTCGGGGGAGGGGACGCCGGGGAGCTGTTTTTT
TRBV10-3	-	TRBJ1-1	few	CAIKGAEGTEAFF	TGTGCCATCAAAGGGGCGGAAGGCACTGAAGCTTTCTTT
TRBV19	-	TRBJ1-6	-	CASTQGLPSSYNSPLHF	TGTGCCAGTACCCAGGGACTTCCGAGCTCCTATAATTCACCCCTCCACTTT
TRBV30	-	TRBJ2-5	-	CEGPQETQYF	TGTGAGGGGCCCCAAGAGACCCAGTACTTC
TRBV5-8	-	TRBJ1-3	few	CASSLWRLSGNTIYF	TGTGCCAGCAGCTTGTGGCGGCTCTCTGGAAACACCATATATTTT
TRBV14	TRBD1	TRBJ1-6	-	CASSKTGQGNSPLHF	TGTGCCAGCAGCAAGACGGGACAGGGGAATTCACCCCTCCACTTT
TRBV5-8	-	TRBJ1-5	-	CASSRDPRSQPQHF	TGTGCCAGCAGCCGGGACCCCCGGAGTCAGCCCCAGCATTTT
TRBV2	TRBD1	TRBJ2-7	-	CASRGTATSYEQYF	TGTGCCAGCAGAGGGACAGCGACCTCCTACGAGCAGTACTTC
TRBV2	TRBD1	TRBJ1-6	-	CASSGTGVYSPLHF	TGTGCCAGCAGCGGGACAGGGGTGTACTCACCCCTCCACTTT
TRBV2	TRBD1	TRBJ2-1	-	CASSEEGDREFF	TGTGCCAGCAGTGAAGAAGGGGACAGGGAGTTCTTC
TRBV7-2	-	TRBJ2-7	-	CASSLGSWGREQYF	TGTGCCAGCAGCTTAGGCAGTTGGGGGAGGGAGCAGTACTTC
TRBV19	TRBD1	TRBJ2-1	-	CASSMGRGTGLEVEQFF	TGTGCCAGTAGTATGGGGCGAGGGACAGGGTTAGAAGTTGAGCAGTTCTTC
TRBV30	-	TRBJ2-7	-	CAWSVIGRLPYEQYF	TGTGCCTGGAGTGTAATAGGCAGACTACCTTACGAGCAGTACTTC
TRBV6-1	-	TRBJ1-1	-	CASSPLVAFF	TGTGCCAGCAGTCCGCTTGTAGCTTTCTTT
TRBV9	TRBD2	TRBJ2-2	-	CASSVLGTSGGEGGELFF	TGTGCCAGCAGCGTCCTTGGGACTAGCGGGGGGGAAGGCGGGGAGCTGTTTTTT
TRBV7-9	-	TRBJ1-2	-	CASSPSGNGYTF	TGTGCCAGCAGCCCCTCGGGTAACGGCTACACCTTC
TRBV5-1	TRBD2	TRBJ2-3	few	CASSPRGGSSTDTQYF	TGCGCCAGCAGCCCTCGGGGGGGATCTAGCACAGATACGCAGTATTTT
TRBV13	-	TRBJ2-3	-	CASSLGGGGADTQYF	TGTGCCAGCAGCTTAGGAGGTGGGGGCGCGGATACGCAGTATTTT
TRBV20-1	-	TRBJ2-7	-	CSAPIAAKQYF	TGCAGTGCTCCAATAGCGGCAAAGCAGTACTTC
TRBV10-3	-	TRBJ1-4	-	CAISELGGTSNEKLFF	TGTGCCATCAGTGAGTTAGGCGGGACGAGTAATGAAAAACTGTTTTTT
TRBV6-5	TRBD2	TRBJ2-4	-	CASSSLAGGGIQYF	TGTGCCAGCAGTTCCCTAGCGGGGGGAGGCATTCAGTACTTC
TRBV7-6	-	TRBJ1-6	-	CASSLQGRDNSPLHF	TGTGCCAGCAGCTTACAGGGGAGGGATAATTCACCCCTCCACTTT
TRBV5-1	-	TRBJ2-2	few	CASSLLANTGELFF	TGCGCCAGCAGCTTGCTGGCGAACACCGGGGAGCTGTTTTTT
TRBV15	TRBD2	TRBJ2-7	-	CATSRGSSGGENEQYF	TGTGCCACCAGCAGAGGATCTAGCGGGGGGGAAAACGAGCAGTACTTC
TRBV20-1	-	TRBJ2-3	-	CSARLDTQYF	TGCAGTGCGAGGTTAGATACGCAGTATTTT
TRBV7-8	-	TRBJ1-3	-	CASSHGQTSGNTIYF	TGTGCCAGCAGCCATGGGCAGACCTCTGGAAACACCATATATTTT
TRBV2	TRBD1	TRBJ2-5	-	CASTGTGEDRETQYF	TGTGCCAGCACTGGGACAGGGGAGGATAGAGAGACCCAGTACTTC
TRBV19	-	TRBJ1-2	few	CASSKQGIYGYTF	TGTGCCAGCTCGAAACAGGGAATCTATGGCTACACCTTC
TRBV9	TRBD1	TRBJ1-6	-	CASAGTEINSPLHF	TGTGCCAGCGCCGGGACAGAGATTAATTCACCCCTCCACTTT
TRBV5-8	-	TRBJ1-2	-	CASSPRGYGYTF	TGTGCCAGCAGTCCCCGGGGGTATGGCTACACCTTC
TRBV12-5	TRBD2	TRBJ2-1	-	CASGLASGGVSSYNEQFF	TGTGCTAGTGGTTTGGCTAGCGGGGGGGTCAGCTCCTACAATGAGCAGTTCTTC
TRBV2	-	TRBJ2-3	-	CASRGEWFRGSTDTQYF	TGTGCCAGCAGGGGAGAATGGTTCAGGGGTAGCACAGATACGCAGTATTTT
TRBV5-1	TRBD1	TRBJ2-2	-	CASSLDRGRFNTGELFF	TGCGCCAGCAGCTTGGACAGGGGGCGCTTTAACACCGGGGAGCTGTTTTTT
TRBV29-1	-	TRBJ2-3	-	CSVEPMGPVSTDTQYF	TGCAGCGTTGAACCTATGGGTCCGGTGAGCACAGATACGCAGTATTTT
TRBV6-4	TRBD2	TRBJ2-3	few	CASSLSGDTDTQYF	TGTGCCAGCAGCCTTAGCGGGGACACAGATACGCAGTATTTT
TRBV4-1	-	TRBJ1-5	few	CASSPTRSAEMNQPQHF	TGCGCCAGCAGCCCCACCCGGTCCGCCGAAATGAATCAGCCCCAGCATTTT
TRBV12-5	-	TRBJ2-7	-	CALSTGINEQYF	TGTGCTCTCTCCACAGGGATCAACGAGCAGTACTTC
TRBV2	-	TRBJ2-1	-	CASSELAGGDNEQFF	TGTGCCAGCAGTGAATTGGCAGGGGGGGACAATGAGCAGTTCTTC
TRBV6-6	-	TRBJ2-7	-	CASSEQAGGTYEQYF	TGTGCCAGCAGCGAACAGGCAGGTGGAACCTACGAGCAGTACTTC
TRBV29-1	TRBD1	TRBJ1-1	few	CSVDADRGNTEAFF	TGCAGCGTTGACGCGGACAGGGGGAACACTGAAGCTTTCTTT
TRBV7-8	-	TRBJ2-7	-	CASSLTYEQYF	TGTGCCAGCAGCCTTACCTACGAGCAGTACTTC
TRBV6-5	-	TRBJ2-5	-	CASSSRGVETQYF	TGTGCCAGCAGTTCCCGGGGTGTAGAGACCCAGTACTTC
TRBV5-6	-	TRBJ1-2	once	CASSFSPAGNGYTF	TGTGCCAGCAGCTTCTCACCGGCGGGGAATGGCTACACCTTC
TRBV5-1	TRBD1	TRBJ1-2	-	CASSLSGTGANYGYTF	TGCGCCAGCAGCTTGTCCGGGACAGGGGCGAACTATGGCTACACCTTC
TRBV7-6	TRBD1	TRBJ1-6	-	CASSPMTGDYNSPLHF	TGTGCCAGCAGCCCGATGACAGGGGACTATAATTCACCCCTCCACTTT
TRBV4-3	TRBD2	TRBJ2-2	-	CASSLGTSGGAGGELFF	TGCGCCAGCAGCCTCGGGACTAGCGGGGGGGCAGGCGGGGAGCTGTTTTTT
TRBV5-4	-	TRBJ1-6	-	CASSQSPGPANSPLHF	TGTGCCAGCAGCCAAAGCCCGGGACCAGCTAATTCACCCCTCCACTTT
TRBV7-9	TRBD2	TRBJ2-1	-	CASSLVGTSGDYNEQFF	TGTGCCAGCAGCTTAGTGGGGACTAGCGGGGATTACAATGAGCAGTTCTTC
TRBV23-1	TRBD1	TRBJ1-1	-	CASSQSTGGAGGTDEAFF	TGCGCCAGCAGTCAATCGACAGGGGGCGCAGGGGGCACTGATGAAGCTTTCTTT
TRBV11-2	TRBD2	TRBJ2-1	-	CASSRPLRGGFNEQFF	TGTGCCAGCAGCAGACCTCTGCGGGGGGGATTCAATGAGCAGTTCTTC
TRBV25-1	-	TRBJ1-4	-	CASSELGTNEKLFF	TGTGCCAGCAGTGAATTAGGGACTAATGAAAAACTGTTTTTT
TRBV16	-	TRBJ1-1	-	CASSQTRTEVNTEAFF	TGTGCCAGCAGCCAAACCCGGACAGAAGTAAACACTGAAGCTTTCTTT